The 32 T cell receptor beta chains below were found in one sample sequenced in a study of technical replicates of blood from a few donors. Clones were read by immunoSEQ multiplex PCR, and TCRdb kept only the in-frame ones, dropping some. The repertoire holds tens of thousands of clones, with about 90% as singletons. The specimen was PBMCs. These receptors originate from a human donor in good health. Some clones in this sample may be carry-over from other donors' samples.

The CDR3 spells CASSIGGRNEQYF. CDR3 nucleotide sequence: TGTGCCAGTAGTATAGGCGGGCGTAACGAGCAGTACTTC. The chain combines TRBV19 with TRBJ2-7; maybe TRBD2 (5 bases). Germline-derived CDR1 and CDR2 are LNHDA and SQIVND (reference sequence). This CDR3 comprises 13 residues. The V end lost 1 base, the J end lost 5 bases, and 9 bases lay between the germline ends. The variable domain in full, completed from reference TRBV19 and TRBJ2-7, reads DGGITQSPKYLFRKEGQNVTLSCEQNLNHDAMYWYRQDPGQGLRLIYYSQIVNDFQKGDIAEGYSVSREKKESFPLTVTSAQKNPTAFYLCASSIGGRNEQYFGPGTRLTVT.

This clone showed up just once. The chain's CDR3 is CASSTDLSYEQYF. For the CDR3, the DNA is TGTGCCAGCAGTACGGACTTGTCCTACGAGCAGTACTTC. The rearrangement links TRBV7-6 to TRBJ2-7, with D tentatively TRBD2 (5 bases). This CDR3 comprises 13 residues. V was cut by 6 bases and J by 1 base, with 10 bases left in between. Germline CDR1 and CDR2: SGHVS and FNYEAQ. Using reference TRBV7-6 and TRBJ2-7 for the parts outside the CDR3, the full variable domain is GAGVSQSPRYKVTKRGQDVALRCDPISGHVSLYWYRQALGQGPEFLTYFNYEAQQDKSGLPNDRFSAERPEGSISTLTIQRTEQRDSAMYRCASSTDLSYEQYFGPGTRLTVT.

As DNA, the CDR3 is TGTGCCAGCAGCCCCCGGGACTGGGGGGAGACCCAGTACTTC. Translation gives CASSPRDWGETQYF. The V gene is TRBV9, the J gene TRBJ2-5, with D possibly being TRBD2 (6 bases). Germline V gene lookup returns CDR1 SGDLS and CDR2 YYNGEE. The CDR3 runs 14 residues. Trimming removed 4 bases from V and 5 bases from J, with 15 bases in between.

This clone has a single count. The chain is built from TRBV5-1 and TRBJ2-3; 9 bases align to TRBD1. The V segment lost 7 bases and the J segment 2 bases; nucleotides outside the gene matches: 5. The CDR3 length is 14 residues. Germline CDR1 and CDR2: SGHRS and YFSETQ. The CDR3 region has the DNA TGCGCCAGCTACCGGGACAGGGCCACAGATACGCAGTATTTT. Residues: CASYRDRATDTQYF.

This chain connects TRBV10-3 to TRBJ2-5; 11 bases align to TRBD1. Germline loops: CDR1 ENHRY, CDR2 SYGVKD. CDR3 size: 13 residues. After removal of 10 bases from V and 4 bases from J, the junction contained 5 bases not matched to a gene. CDR3 region: CATLGQGAETQYF. CDR3 coding DNA: TGTGCCACCCTCGGACAGGGGGCAGAGACCCAGTACTTC.

A single count supports this clone. V usage is TRBV4-1 and J usage is TRBJ2-7; 14 bases agree with TRBD2. Germline CDR1 is MGHRA and CDR2 is YSYEKL. The length of the CDR3 is 15 residues. After removal of 5 bases from V and 5 bases from J, the junction contained 5 bases not matched to a gene. CDR3 in amino acids: CASSTAGLAGDEQYF. In DNA, the CDR3 is TGCGCCAGCAGCACCGCGGGACTAGCGGGAGACGAGCAGTACTTC.

This chain uses TRBV7-9 with TRBJ1-2; possible D gene TRBD1, 6 bases. Germline V gene sequence: CDR1 SEHNR, CDR2 FQNEAQ (reference sequence). V was cut by 3 bases and J by 8 bases, with 13 bases left in between. This CDR3 spans 13 amino acids. CDR3 in amino acids: CASSFPGVLGYTF. CDR3 DNA: TGTGCCAGCAGCTTCCCAGGGGTTCTGGGCTACACCTTC.

V and J are TRBV7-9 and TRBJ2-3; 7 nucleotides line up with TRBD1. The germline CDR1 and CDR2 sequences are SEHNR and FQNEAQ (reference sequence). V lost 4 bases to trimming and J lost 5 bases; unmatched junction nucleotides: 0. The CDR3 loop spans 12 amino acids. The CDR3 protein is CASSSGGDTQYF. The CDR3 DNA reads TGTGCCAGCAGCTCAGGGGGAGATACGCAGTATTTT.

The chain couples TRBV29-1 to TRBJ1-1; weak D call: TRBD1 (6 bases). CDR3 length: 13 amino acids. Trimming stripped 3 bases from V and 4 bases from J, with 12 bases between. CDR1 SQVTM and CDR2 ANQGSEA come from the germline V gene. The CDR3 coding sequence is TGCAGCGTTGACAGGGGAAGGGGCACTGAAGCTTTCTTT. Its protein is CSVDRGRGTEAFF.

This clone was recorded once. The rearrangement joins TRBV30 to TRBJ2-1, with D possibly being TRBD1 (5 bases). The CDR3 is 13 amino acids. Germline V lookup: CDR1 GTSNPN, CDR2 SVGIG (reference sequence). Trimming stripped 1 base from V and 7 bases from J, with 11 bases between. The CDR3 spells CAWSGQFSNEQFF. CDR3 nucleotide sequence: TGTGCCTGGAGTGGACAGTTCTCTAATGAGCAGTTCTTC.

This clone is a singleton in its sample. This chain joins TRBV7-9 and TRBJ2-2, with D possibly matching TRBD2 (5 bases). There are 13 residues in the CDR3. The V gene's germline CDR1 is SEHNR and CDR2 FQNEAQ (reference sequence). Trimming left V 3 bases short and J 5 bases short, with 7 bases between. Written as DNA, the CDR3 is TGTGCCAGCAGCTTTACGGGGACCGGGGAGCTGTTTTTT. Protein sequence: CASSFTGTGELFF.

This chain links TRBV10-3 with TRBJ1-2; D remains ambiguous. Germline CDR1 reads ENHRY; CDR2 reads SYGVKD. This CDR3 is built from 12 residues. The V and J ends lost 8 bases and 8 bases respectively, with 15 bases between them. Here the CDR3 DNA reads TGTGCCATCGGTATAGGGTCGGGAGGCTACACCTTC. Translated, it gives CAIGIGSGGYTF.

The chain carries TRBV7-8 and TRBJ2-1; perhaps TRBD2 as D (6 bases). CDR1 SGHVS and CDR2 FQNEAQ come from the germline V gene. Trimming removed 0 bases from V and 0 bases from J, with 12 bases in between. The CDR3 consists of 17 residues. In DNA form, the CDR3 reads TGTGCCAGCAGCTTAGCCCCAGTAGCGGTCTCCTACAATGAGCAGTTCTTC. As protein: CASSLAPVAVSYNEQFF.

The chain joins TRBV4-2 to TRBJ2-2; 13 bases fit TRBD2. Unmatched junction bases numbered 6, after V lost 1 base and J lost 4 bases. Germline lookup yields CDR1 LGHNA and CDR2 YNFKEQ. CDR3 length: 18 residues. In nucleotides, the CDR3 is TGTGCCAGCAGCCAAGGGACTAGCGGGGGCTTAATCACCGGGGAGCTGTTTTTT. This translates into CASSQGTSGGLITGELFF.

This clone was picked up one time. The rearrangement joins TRBV25-1 to TRBJ1-1; perhaps TRBD1 as D (6 bases). The CDR3 runs 14 residues. V was shortened by 6 bases and J by 5 bases, with 16 bases between the two germline ends. In germline, CDR1 is MGHDK, CDR2 SYGVNS. The CDR3 is CASSPGTIKTEAFF. The CDR3 region has the DNA TGTGCCAGCAGCCCCGGGACAATAAAAACTGAAGCTTTCTTT.

The V call is TRBV4-3, the J call TRBJ2-6; D is possibly TRBD1 (5 bases). Germline V gives CDR1 LGHNA, CDR2 YSLEER. The V end was cut by 0 bases, the J end by 0 bases, with 9 bases between. The CDR3 runs to 17 residues. CDR3 in DNA: TGCGCCAGCAGCCAAGAGGGCAGGGCCTCTGGGGCCAACGTCCTGACTTTC. Its translation: CASSQEGRASGANVLTF.

This clone was counted between two and nine times. This chain joins TRBV6-4 and TRBJ2-1, with TRBD1 identical over 9 bases. Trimming removed 4 bases from V and 0 bases from J; junction bases left unmatched: 1. The CDR3 runs to 15 residues. Germline V gene lookup returns CDR1 MRHNA and CDR2 SNTAGT. The CDR3 DNA sequence: TGTGCCAGCAGTGGGGGACAGGGCTCCTACAATGAGCAGTTCTTC. Encoded protein: CASSGGQGSYNEQFF.

The rearrangement links TRBV7-2 to TRBJ1-2; TRBD1 matches 9 bases. CDR1 SGHTA and CDR2 FQGNSA come from the germline V gene. CDR3 length equals 14 residues. J gave up 2 bases and V 4 bases, and 2 bases lay outside the gene matches. The CDR3 coding sequence is TGTGCCAGCAGCTGGGGACAGGGAAACTATGGCTACACCTTC. It yields the protein CASSWGQGNYGYTF.

The chain combines TRBV2 with TRBJ2-3; 9 nucleotides match TRBD2. The CDR3 loop spans 14 amino acids. J was trimmed by 4 bases and V by 6 bases; bases with no gene match: 5. Germline lookup yields CDR1 SNHLY and CDR2 FYNNEI. The chain's CDR3 is CASRERGDADTQYF. CDR3 DNA sequence: TGTGCCAGCAGAGAGCGGGGGGATGCAGATACGCAGTATTTT.

This clone was recorded only once. The chain combines TRBV4-1 with TRBJ2-5; 12 positions agree with TRBD2. This CDR3 spans 18 amino acids. V gave up 0 bases and J gave up 5 bases; unmatched junction bases: 10. Germline V gene data show CDR1 as MGHRA and CDR2 as YSYEKL. The CDR3 coding sequence is TGCGCCAGCAGCCAAGATCTAGCGGGAGGGCTTAATATGGAGACCCAGTACTTC. Protein product: CASSQDLAGGLNMETQYF.

For the CDR3, the DNA is TGTGCCAGCAGCTGGGGGGGGACTAGCGGGAGTCTCAACGAGCAGTACTTC. Translated, it gives CASSWGGTSGSLNEQYF. This chain connects TRBV5-8 to TRBJ2-7, with 14 bases fitting TRBD2. Germline V gene lookup returns CDR1 SGHTS and CDR2 YDEGEE. The CDR3 totals 17 residues. Unmatched junction bases numbered 10, after V lost 3 bases and J lost 5 bases.

This chain joins TRBV5-6 and TRBJ1-3; perhaps TRBD1 as D (6 bases). The V end lost 2 bases, the J end lost 2 bases, and 8 bases lay between the germline ends. The length of the CDR3 is 14 residues. CDR1 and CDR2 (germline): SGHDT, YYEEEE. The CDR3: CASSLQGAGNTIYF. CDR3 bases: TGTGCCAGCAGCTTACAGGGTGCTGGAAACACCATATATTTT.

This chain joins TRBV4-1 and TRBJ2-7, with D possibly being TRBD2 (6 bases). From germline, CDR1 is MGHRA and CDR2 YSYEKL. With 4 bases removed from V and 6 bases from J, the gap between germline ends came to 13 bases. CDR3 length: 13 residues. The CDR3 nucleotides read TGCGCCAGCAGCCGAGGGCCGGGAGTCGAGCAGTACTTC. It codes for CASSRGPGVEQYF.

This sequence joins TRBV19 and TRBJ1-5, with D maybe TRBD1 (5 bases). V lost 3 bases and J lost 6, with 9 bases in between. Germline V gene lookup returns CDR1 LNHDA and CDR2 SQIVND (reference sequence). The CDR3 is made up of 13 amino acids. The CDR3 DNA reads TGTGCCAGTAGTATTCAGGGAGGTCAGCCCCAGCATTTT. It specifies CASSIQGGQPQHF. The full variable domain, with the rest looked up from reference TRBV19 and TRBJ1-5, is DGGITQSPKYLFRKEGQNVTLSCEQNLNHDAMYWYRQDPGQGLRLIYYSQIVNDFQKGDIAEGYSVSREKKESFPLTVTSAQKNPTAFYLCASSIQGGQPQHFGDGTRLSIL.

The chain couples TRBV21-1 to TRBJ2-1; no check of the table's D call, TRBD2, against the DNA was made. TRBV21-1 is flagged as a pseudogene. This CDR3 contains 15 residues. The CDR3 reads CAPRGVRGASDEQFF. The DNA of the CDR3 is TGTGCCCCCCGGGGGGTGCGGGGGGCGTCAGATGAGCAGTTCTTC.

The chain links TRBV11-2 to TRBJ2-3; 10 bases line up with TRBD2. The CDR3 consists of 15 residues. CDR1 is SGHAT and CDR2 is FQNNGV in the germline V gene. The junction had 7 bases not matched to a gene; V was cut back by 5 bases and J by 5 bases. The CDR3 loop is CASSTLAGVIDTQYF. Written as DNA, the CDR3 is TGTGCCAGCAGCACCCTAGCGGGAGTAATAGATACGCAGTATTTT.

This clone was seen once. V usage is TRBV5-6 and J usage is TRBJ2-7; D is uncertain. The CDR3 runs 13 residues. Between the trimmed V and J ends, which lost 5 bases and 3 bases, there was a span of 12 bases. Germline values: CDR1 SGHDT, CDR2 YYEEEE. The CDR3 reads CASSRSLRYEQYF. The CDR3 nucleotides are TGTGCCAGCAGTCGATCGTTGCGCTACGAGCAGTACTTC.

The rearrangement uses TRBV7-8 and TRBJ2-7, with TRBD2 matching 9 bases. Trimming removed 4 bases from V and 5 bases from J; junction bases left unmatched: 15. The CDR3 has 17 residues. Germline values: CDR1 SGHVS, CDR2 FQNEAQ. CDR3 in DNA: TGTGCCAGCAGCTCAAAATTAGCGGGAGACTCGGTCCACGAGCAGTACTTC. Its protein product is CASSSKLAGDSVHEQYF.

CDR3 sequence (DNA): TGTGCCAGCAGCTTATCGCAATTCCAGGGCCTCTCTGGAAACACCATATATTTT. Amino acid sequence: CASSLSQFQGLSGNTIYF. This sequence joins TRBV7-2 and TRBJ1-3; TRBD1 is a possible D gene (5 bases). Deletions cut 2 bases from V and 0 bases from J, with 17 bases between. The CDR3 contains 18 residues. The germline V gene encodes CDR1 SGHTA and CDR2 FQGNSA.

This clone was seen a single time. The CDR3 region has the DNA TGCAGCGCCCACGGTGTTGAGCAGTTCTTC. Its protein product is CSAHGVEQFF. The rearrangement uses TRBV29-1 and TRBJ2-1; D gene unclear. CDR3 length: 10 amino acids. V lost 7 bases to trimming and J lost 9 bases, with 10 bases between them. Germline CDR1 and CDR2: SQVTM and ANQGSEA.

By its share, this clone is medium-sized. J is TRBJ1-1 and V is TRBV18; a possible D gene is TRBD1 (5 bases). Per the germline V gene, CDR1 is KGHSH and CDR2 is LQKENI. The CDR3 covers 12 residues. V was pared by 1 base and J by 8 bases, with 8 bases between. DNA for the CDR3: TGTGCCAGCTCACCACGGCAGGGAGAAGCTTTCTTT. It codes for CASSPRQGEAFF.

This chain connects TRBV7-2 to TRBJ2-4; 8 positions match TRBD1. The V gene's germline CDR1 is SGHTA and CDR2 FQGNSA. The CDR3 loop spans 14 amino acids. V shed 5 bases, J shed 6 bases, and the junction held 6 bases outside the gene matches. CDR3 protein: CASSQQGVGNIQYF. The CDR3 DNA reads TGTGCCAGCAGCCAACAGGGGGTAGGAAACATTCAGTACTTC.